These 3 T cell receptor beta chains came from one sample sequenced in a study of regulatory T cells in long-lasting Graves disease. The time point here: newly diagnosed GD, antithyroid drugs for less than 3 months. From RNA extracted from PBMCs, the TCR library was made. Arm-PCR of CDR3 regions and iRepertoire HTBI primers were the basis on which TCR beta libraries were built. TCRdb ran MiXCR on the multiplex PCR reads and lists one entry per CDR3 protein. The sample holds 200,000 to 250,000 distinct CDR3 sequences, around a fifth seen once. The sample was also reused in another study, on T cells in Graves' hyperthyroidism and ophthalmopathy.

This specimen was peripheral blood mononuclear cells (PBMCs), taken at new diagnosis, from a patient treated with antithyroid drugs. These receptors came from a woman aged 25 to 39 with Graves disease.

This clonotype has a count of ten or more. V is TRBV20-1 and J is TRBJ2-5, with D perhaps TRBD2 (6 bases). CDR1 DFQATT and CDR2 SNEGSKA come from the germline V gene (reference sequence). V was trimmed by 6 bases and J by 2 bases, leaving 16 bases between them. The CDR3 has 14 amino acids. The CDR3 DNA reads TGCAGTGCCCCGAGGGTAGCGGATCAAGAGACCCAGTACTTC. Protein product: CSAPRVADQETQYF.

This rearrangement joins TRBV28 to TRBJ2-5; D might be TRBD2 (6 bases). Germline CDR1 reads MDHEN; CDR2 reads SYDVKM. The CDR3 has 14 amino acids. V gave up 5 bases and J gave up 7 bases, with 17 bases separating them. This chain's CDR3 is CASSPPVGGGTQYF. CDR3 sequence (DNA): TGTGCCAGCAGTCCCCCGGTGGGGGGAGGGACCCAGTACTTC.

This clonotype was seen at least ten times. The gene calls are TRBV9 and TRBJ2-7; D is perhaps TRBD2 (6 bases). V shed 3 bases and J shed 2 bases, with 18 bases lying between them. The CDR3 is 16 amino acids. Germline V gene lookup returns CDR1 SGDLS and CDR2 YYNGEE. DNA for the CDR3: TGTGCCAGCAGCGGAGGAGGAGCGGGCCAACCCTACGAGCAGTACTTC. As protein: CASSGGGAGQPYEQYF.